This record concerns one TCR beta chain sequence. The antigen remains unidentified. The data stem from a study of glioma-infiltrating T cells after dendritic cell vaccination. The study, taken as a whole, reports: Only a small number of patients had complete blood and tumor samples.

Sequenced by immunoSEQ multiplex PCR; TCRdb stores in-frame clones only, minus some. The sample lists 45,000 to 55,000 clones, 85% seen once, with over 9.5% in the top ten. This CDR3 is built from 14 residues. The germline CDR1 and CDR2 sequences are SEHNR and FQNEAQ (reference sequence). Trimming stripped 5 bases from V and 7 bases from J, with 17 bases between. The specimen was blood, collected before dendritic cell vaccination. The rearrangement uses TRBV7-9 and TRBJ2-5, with a weak D call TRBD2 (5 bases). The clonotype comes from a human donor with glioblastoma. The CDR3: CASSPGGLVGTQYF. DNA of the CDR3: TGTGCCAGCAGCCCCGGCGGGCTAGTTGGGACCCAGTACTTC.